The subject of this entry is one TCR beta chain. The junction had 7 bases not matched to a gene; V was cut back by 9 bases and J by 2 bases. CDR3 size: 14 residues. Per germline, CDR1 LNHDA and CDR2 SQIVND (reference sequence). Measured with immunoSEQ multiplex PCR; TCRdb has only the in-frame clones, and not every one. The data hold about 2.4 million clones, with around nine tenths observed a single time. The sample belongs to a study of shared clonotypes between healthy human individuals. V usage is TRBV19 and J usage is TRBJ1-3; 7 positions agree with TRBD1. Sequenced input: naive CD4+ T cells sorted from blood. Specified subset: CD45RA+ positively selected. The clonotype comes from a man aged 18 to 29 in good health. The CDR3 reads CASEGQPTGNTIYF. The DNA for the CDR3 is TGTGCCAGCGAGGGACAGCCGACTGGAAACACCATATATTTT.